The T cell receptor beta chain described here comes from a study of T cell repertoires in cytomegalovirus infection (dated by TCRdb to the late 2010s). With regard to the full study: Because public TCR beta signatures pointed to carriage of CMV infection together with the matching HLA type, the HLA type of each donor mattered for the analysis. Beyond this particular receptor, the publication reports: In the ex vivo response, HLA-C-restricted CMV-specific TCR beta clonotypes were dominant, and in two of eight donors the single most frequent clonotype came from this HLA-C-restricted group. Carriers of CMV infection plus the relevant HLA type were discriminated by the cumulative frequency of public TCR beta family members in the study cohort and in an independent 352-donor cohort.

On this clonotype: It lacks a known antigen. No base-level quality is on record; no much larger clone is a single base apart.

The sequencing machine was an Illumina HiSeq 1500. The public reads were reprocessed in TCRdb via fastp at Q25 and MiXCR, keeping in-frame beta chains. Rows are unified per CDR3 protein, each entry keeping the most common DNA and genes. This sample gives some 680,000 distinct CDR3 sequences in total; 35% to 45% of them show up just once. In total, the top ten clones hold more than 2.5% of the sample. The specimen was PBMCs. The sequence came from a human donor in good health (CMV status not recorded). Some clones in this sample may be carry-over from other donors' samples.

This receptor has the CDR3 CSARDRQGSRYGYTF. The sequence in DNA is TGCAGTGCTAGAGATAGGCAGGGAAGTCGCTATGGCTACACCTTC. This receptor chain uses TRBV20-1 and TRBJ1-2; TRBD1 is perhaps the D gene, given 5 matching bases. The CDR3 covers 15 residues, taking in both the cysteine and the phenylalanine. CDR3 DNA only is kept here, 45 bases in frame from base 1. At the junction V is shortened by 0 bases and J by 4 bases, with 15 bases in between. CDR1 and CDR2, per the germline V gene (reference sequence), are DFQATT and SNEGSKA.